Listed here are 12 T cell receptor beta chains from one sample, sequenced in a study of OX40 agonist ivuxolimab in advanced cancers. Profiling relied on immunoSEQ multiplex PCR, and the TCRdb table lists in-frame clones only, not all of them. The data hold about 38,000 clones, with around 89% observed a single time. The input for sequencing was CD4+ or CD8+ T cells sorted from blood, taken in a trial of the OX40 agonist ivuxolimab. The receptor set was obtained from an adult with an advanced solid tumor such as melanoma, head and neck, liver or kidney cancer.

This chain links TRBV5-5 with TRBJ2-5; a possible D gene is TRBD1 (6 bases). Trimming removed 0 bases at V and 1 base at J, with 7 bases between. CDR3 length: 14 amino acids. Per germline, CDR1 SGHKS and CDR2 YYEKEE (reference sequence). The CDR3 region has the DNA TGTGCCAGCAGCTTGGGGACAGCCCAAGAGACCCAGTACTTC. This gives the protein CASSLGTAQETQYF. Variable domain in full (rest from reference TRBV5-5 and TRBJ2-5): DAGVTQSPTHLIKTRGQQVTLRCSPISGHKSVSWYQQVLGQGPQFIFQYYEKEERGRGNFPDRFSARQFPNYSSELNVNALLLGDSALYLCASSLGTAQETQYFGPGTRLLVL.

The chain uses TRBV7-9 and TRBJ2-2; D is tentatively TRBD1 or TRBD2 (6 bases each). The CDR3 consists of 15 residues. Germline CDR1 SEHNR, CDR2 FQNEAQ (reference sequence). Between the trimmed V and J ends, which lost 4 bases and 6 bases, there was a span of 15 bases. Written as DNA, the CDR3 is TGTGCCAGCAGCTCCAAACCGGGGGCGCCCGGGGAGCTGTTTTTT. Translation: CASSSKPGAPGELFF.

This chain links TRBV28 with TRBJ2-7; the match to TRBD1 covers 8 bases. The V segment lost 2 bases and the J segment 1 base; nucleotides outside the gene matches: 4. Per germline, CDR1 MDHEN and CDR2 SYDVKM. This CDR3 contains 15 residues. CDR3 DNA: TGTGCCAGCAGTTTAGGGACAGGAAGGTCCTACGAGCAGTACTTC. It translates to CASSLGTGRSYEQYF. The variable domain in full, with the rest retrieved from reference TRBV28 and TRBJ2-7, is DVKVTQSSRYLVKRTGEKVFLECVQDMDHENMFWYRQDPGLGLRLIYFSYDVKMKEKGDIPEGYSVSREKKERFSLILESASTNQTSMYLCASSLGTGRSYEQYFGPGTRLTVT.

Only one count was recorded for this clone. DNA for the CDR3: TGTGCCAGCAGTTTAGTAGGCCCGGAGGCCTACGAGCAGTACTTC. Its translation: CASSLVGPEAYEQYF. The chain combines TRBV27 with TRBJ2-7, with a possible D match to TRBD2 (5 bases). V lost 2 bases, J lost 2 bases, and 13 bases lay in between. Germline V lookup: CDR1 MNHEY, CDR2 SMNVEV (reference sequence). The CDR3 loop spans 15 amino acids.

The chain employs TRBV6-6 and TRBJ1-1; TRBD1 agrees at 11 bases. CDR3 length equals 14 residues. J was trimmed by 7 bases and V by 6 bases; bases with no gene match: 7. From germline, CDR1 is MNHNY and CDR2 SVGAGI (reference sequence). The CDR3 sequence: CASSPGQGAIEAFF. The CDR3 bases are TGTGCCAGCAGCCCCGGACAGGGGGCTATTGAAGCTTTCTTT.

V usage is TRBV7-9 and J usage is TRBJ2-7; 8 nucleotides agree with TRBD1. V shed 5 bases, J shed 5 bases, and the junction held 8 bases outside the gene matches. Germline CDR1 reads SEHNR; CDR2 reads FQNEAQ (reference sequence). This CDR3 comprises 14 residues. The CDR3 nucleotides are TGTGCCAGCAGCCGACAGGGGTTATCGGACGAGCAGTACTTC. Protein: CASSRQGLSDEQYF.

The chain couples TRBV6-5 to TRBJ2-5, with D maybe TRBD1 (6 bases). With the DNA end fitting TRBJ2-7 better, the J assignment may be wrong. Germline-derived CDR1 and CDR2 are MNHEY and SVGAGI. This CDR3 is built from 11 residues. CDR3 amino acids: CASGQLYEQYF. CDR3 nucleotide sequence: TGTGCCAGTGGACAGCTCTACGAGCAGTACTTC.

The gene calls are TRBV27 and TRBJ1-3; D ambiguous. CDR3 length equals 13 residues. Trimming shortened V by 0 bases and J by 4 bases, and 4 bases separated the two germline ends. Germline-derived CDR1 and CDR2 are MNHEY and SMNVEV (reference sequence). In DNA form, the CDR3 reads TGTGCCAGCAGTTTATCCACCGGAAACACCATATATTTT. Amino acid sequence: CASSLSTGNTIYF.

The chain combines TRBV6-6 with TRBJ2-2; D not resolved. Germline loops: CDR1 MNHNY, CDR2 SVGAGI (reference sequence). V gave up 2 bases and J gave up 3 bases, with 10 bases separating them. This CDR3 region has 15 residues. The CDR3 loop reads CASSYRGVDTGELFF. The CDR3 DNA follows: TGTGCCAGCAGTTACCGAGGAGTAGACACCGGGGAGCTGTTTTTT.

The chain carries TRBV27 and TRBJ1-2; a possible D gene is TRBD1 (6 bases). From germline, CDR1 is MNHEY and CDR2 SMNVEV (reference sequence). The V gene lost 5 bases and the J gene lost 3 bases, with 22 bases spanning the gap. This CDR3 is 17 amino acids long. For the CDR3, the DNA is TGTGCCAGCAGTCCCGAAACACAGGGTTTATTCGACTATGGCTACACCTTC. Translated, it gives CASSPETQGLFDYGYTF.

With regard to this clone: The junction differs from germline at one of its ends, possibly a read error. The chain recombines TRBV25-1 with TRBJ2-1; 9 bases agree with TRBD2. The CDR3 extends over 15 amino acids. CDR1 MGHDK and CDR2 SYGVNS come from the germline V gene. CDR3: CVSSKASGKYNEQFF. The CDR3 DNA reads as TGTGTCAGCTCAAAAGCTAGCGGGAAATACAATGAGCAGTTCTTC.

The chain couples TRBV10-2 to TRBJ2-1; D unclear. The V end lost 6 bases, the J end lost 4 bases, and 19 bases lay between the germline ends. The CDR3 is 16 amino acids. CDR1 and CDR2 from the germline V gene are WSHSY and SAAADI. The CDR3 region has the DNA TGCGCCAGCAGACCCATAGAGGACGACGGGTACAATGAGCAGTTCTTC. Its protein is CASRPIEDDGYNEQFF.